This TCR beta chain was documented in a study of OX40 agonist ivuxolimab in advanced cancers. Repertoires were generated with immunoSEQ multiplex PCR, while TCRdb's copy carries only in-frame clones and drops some. The sample consists of approximately 100,000 clones, about 85% of them appearing once. Only a few counts were recorded for this clone. After removal of 5 bases from V and 12 bases from J, the junction contained 6 bases not matched to a gene. Germline V gene data show CDR1 as LGHNT and CDR2 as FRNRAP. The length of the CDR3 is 12 residues. V and J are TRBV12-5 and TRBJ2-1, with 8 bases that match TRBD1. This receptor was identified in an adult with an advanced solid tumor such as melanoma, head and neck, liver or kidney cancer. The sample here was CD4+ or CD8+ T cells sorted from blood, taken in a trial of the OX40 agonist ivuxolimab. The CDR3 nucleotides are TGTGCTAGTGGTCTCGGACAGGGTCGGCAGTTCTTC. It translates to CASGLGQGRQFF.